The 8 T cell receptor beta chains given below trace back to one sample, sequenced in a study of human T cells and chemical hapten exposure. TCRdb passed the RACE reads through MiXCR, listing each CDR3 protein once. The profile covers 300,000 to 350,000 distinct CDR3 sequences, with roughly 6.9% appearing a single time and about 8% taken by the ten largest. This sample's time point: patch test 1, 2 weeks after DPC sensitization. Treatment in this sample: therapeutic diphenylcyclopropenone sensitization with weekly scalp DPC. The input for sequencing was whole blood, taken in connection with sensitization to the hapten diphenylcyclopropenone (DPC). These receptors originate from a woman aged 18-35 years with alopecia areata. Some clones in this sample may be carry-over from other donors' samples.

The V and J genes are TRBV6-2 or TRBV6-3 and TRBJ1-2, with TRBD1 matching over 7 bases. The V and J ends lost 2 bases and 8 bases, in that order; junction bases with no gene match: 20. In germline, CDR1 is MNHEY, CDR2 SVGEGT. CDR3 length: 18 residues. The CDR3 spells CASSYTPRRQGNPEGYTF. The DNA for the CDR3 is TGTGCCAGCAGTTACACCCCGCGCCGACAGGGAAATCCGGAAGGCTACACCTTC.

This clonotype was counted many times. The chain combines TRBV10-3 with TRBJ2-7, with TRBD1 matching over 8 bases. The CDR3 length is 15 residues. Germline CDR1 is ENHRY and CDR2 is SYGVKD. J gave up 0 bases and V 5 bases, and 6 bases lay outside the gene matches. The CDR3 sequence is CAISKQGESSYEQYF. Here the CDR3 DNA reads TGTGCCATCAGTAAACAGGGGGAGAGCTCCTACGAGCAGTACTTC.

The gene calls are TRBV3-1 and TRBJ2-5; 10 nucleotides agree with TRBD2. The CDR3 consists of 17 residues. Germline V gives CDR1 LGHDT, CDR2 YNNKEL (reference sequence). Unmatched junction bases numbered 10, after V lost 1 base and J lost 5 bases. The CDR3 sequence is CASSQGSAGGHIETQYF. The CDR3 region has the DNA TGTGCCAGCAGCCAAGGCTCAGCGGGGGGGCATATCGAGACCCAGTACTTC.

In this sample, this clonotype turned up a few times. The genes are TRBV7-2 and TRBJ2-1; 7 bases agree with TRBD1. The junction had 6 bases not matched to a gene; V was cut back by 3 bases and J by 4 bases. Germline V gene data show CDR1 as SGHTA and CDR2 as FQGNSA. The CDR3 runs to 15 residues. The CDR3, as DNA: TGTGCCAGCAGCTTCGAGGGGGCCCTTTACAATGAGCAGTTCTTC. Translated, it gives CASSFEGALYNEQFF.

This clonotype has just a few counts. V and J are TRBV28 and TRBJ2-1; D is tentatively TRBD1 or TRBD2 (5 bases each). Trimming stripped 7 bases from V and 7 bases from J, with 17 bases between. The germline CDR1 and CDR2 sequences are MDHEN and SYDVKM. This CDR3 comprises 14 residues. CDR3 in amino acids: CASTSGRIGNEQFF. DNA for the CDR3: TGTGCCAGCACTTCGGGACGAATTGGGAATGAGCAGTTCTTC.

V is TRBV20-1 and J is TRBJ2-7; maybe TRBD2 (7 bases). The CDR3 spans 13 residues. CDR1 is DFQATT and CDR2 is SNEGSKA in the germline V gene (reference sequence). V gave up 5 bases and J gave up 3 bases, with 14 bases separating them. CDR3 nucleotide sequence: TGCAGTGCTGGGAGGGGGGGGTACTACGAGCAGTACTTC. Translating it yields CSAGRGGYYEQYF.

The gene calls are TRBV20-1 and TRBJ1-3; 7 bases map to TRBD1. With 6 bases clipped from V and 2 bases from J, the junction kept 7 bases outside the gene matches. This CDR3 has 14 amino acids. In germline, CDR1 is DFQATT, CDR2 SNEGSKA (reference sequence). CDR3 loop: CSARFRGAGNTIYF. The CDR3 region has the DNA TGCAGTGCCCGGTTCAGGGGGGCTGGAAACACCATATATTTT.

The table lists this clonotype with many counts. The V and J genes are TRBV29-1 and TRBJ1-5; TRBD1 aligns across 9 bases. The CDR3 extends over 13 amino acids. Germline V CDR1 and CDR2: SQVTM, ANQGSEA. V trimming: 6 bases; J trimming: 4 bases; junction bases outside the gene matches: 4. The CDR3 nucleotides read TGCAGCGTGGCCGGGACAGGGAATCAGCCCCAGCATTTT. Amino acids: CSVAGTGNQPQHF.